A single sample gave rise to the 27 T cell receptor beta chains below, sequenced in a study of cytomegalovirus exposure and HLA in healthy donors. In the PCR, 60 Vbeta and 13 Jbeta primers were used. The data were produced by immunoSEQ multiplex PCR, yet TCRdb's version contains in-frame clones alone and is incomplete. The table has approximately 120,000 clones, more than 75% seen once; the top ten hold roughly 2%. Sequencing was performed on PBMCs. The receptors come from a man aged 18-30 years in good health and CMV-seronegative.

This chain uses TRBV10-3 with TRBJ2-1, with TRBD2 matching over 11 bases. The V gene end was trimmed by 0 bases and the J gene end by 10 bases; junction bases not matched to a gene: 5. The CDR3 consists of 15 residues. The germline gives CDR1 ENHRY, CDR2 SYGVKD. The CDR3 here is CAISESSGGAGEQFF. CDR3 DNA sequence: TGTGCCATCAGTGAGTCTAGCGGGGGGGCCGGGGAGCAGTTCTTC.

This rearrangement joins TRBV4-3 to TRBJ2-3; TRBD2 agrees at 9 bases. The CDR3 sequence is 16 residues long. Trimming took 0 bases from V and 6 from J; bases not matched to a gene: 7. Germline V gives CDR1 LGHNA, CDR2 YSLEER. CDR3 in DNA: TGCGCCAGCAGCCAAGACGGAGCGGGGGGTTGGGATACGCAGTATTTT. Translated, it gives CASSQDGAGGWDTQYF.

This chain links TRBV6-1 with TRBJ2-3; 9 bases are shared with TRBD2. The CDR3 is made up of 17 amino acids. The germline gives CDR1 MNHNS, CDR2 SASEGT. V trimming: 4 bases; J trimming: 1 base; junction bases outside the gene matches: 9. The CDR3 DNA is TGTGCCAGCAGTGCCCACGGTGCTAGCGGGGGCACAGATACGCAGTATTTT. Protein sequence: CASSAHGASGGTDTQYF.

This chain links TRBV6-1 with TRBJ2-3; 14 positions match TRBD2. CDR1 and CDR2 (germline): MNHNS, SASEGT. There are 13 residues in the CDR3. Losses at the gene ends were 6 bases for V and 9 bases for J; bases not matched to a gene: 2. CDR3 DNA: TGTGCCAGCAGCGGACTAGCGGGGGGAACGCAGTATTTT. Its translation: CASSGLAGGTQYF.

This clone was seen once. The chain combines TRBV6-6 with TRBJ1-5; D is possibly TRBD1 (5 bases). Per the germline V gene, CDR1 is MNHNY and CDR2 is SVGAGI (reference sequence). The V gene lost 3 bases and the J gene lost 4 bases, with 10 bases spanning the gap. The CDR3 has 14 amino acids. CDR3: CASSYGAKNQPQHF. The CDR3 nucleotides read TGTGCCAGCAGTTATGGGGCAAAAAATCAGCCCCAGCATTTT.

The chain links TRBV6-6 to TRBJ1-6; perhaps TRBD1 as D (5 bases). Germline CDR1 is MNHNY and CDR2 is SVGAGI (reference sequence). Trimming left V 7 bases short and J 7 bases short, with 11 bases between. There are 13 residues in the CDR3. DNA for the CDR3: TGTGCCAGCACACCGGGACTCAATTCACCCCTCCACTTT. Translating gives CASTPGLNSPLHF.

This clone came up a few times. This chain connects TRBV19 to TRBJ1-2, with D uncertain. Germline CDR1 LNHDA, CDR2 SQIVND (reference sequence). The CDR3 loop spans 13 amino acids. V was pared by 5 bases and J by 8 bases, with 15 bases between. For the CDR3, the DNA is TGTGCCAGTAGTGGAGGGCTTTTGTGGGGCTACACCTTC. Translation: CASSGGLLWGYTF.

This rearrangement joins TRBV12-5 to TRBJ1-1; D not resolved. The CDR3 runs to 15 residues. V shed 5 bases and J shed 4 bases, with 17 bases lying between them. Per germline, CDR1 LGHNT and CDR2 FRNRAP. The CDR3 region is CASGPSGGPGTEAFF. CDR3 bases: TGTGCTAGTGGTCCCTCGGGCGGGCCCGGCACTGAAGCTTTCTTT.

V is TRBV5-4 and J is TRBJ2-7; D is perhaps TRBD2 (8 bases). Germline V gene data show CDR1 as SGHNT and CDR2 as YYREEE (reference sequence). The CDR3 totals 16 residues. Trimming removed 4 bases from V and 4 bases from J, with 21 bases in between. Here the CDR3 reads CASSPREGAQLYEQYF. CDR3 nucleotide sequence: TGTGCCAGCAGCCCCCGGGAGGGGGCTCAGCTTTACGAGCAGTACTTC. The variable domain in full, with the rest retrieved from reference TRBV5-4 and TRBJ2-7, is ETGVTQSPTHLIKTRGQQVTLRCSSQSGHNTVSWYQQALGQGPQFIFQYYREEENGRGNFPPRFSGLQFPNYSSELNVNALELDDSALYLCASSPREGAQLYEQYFGPGTRLTVT.

The chain joins TRBV29-1 to TRBJ2-3, with D possibly being TRBD2 (6 bases). CDR3 length equals 14 residues. CDR1 is SQVTM, CDR2 ANQGSEA, per germline. The V and J ends lost 7 bases and 0 bases respectively, with 14 bases between them. The CDR3 region has the DNA TGCAGCGACGTCGGGAGCTCTAGCACAGATACGCAGTATTTT. Translation gives CSDVGSSSTDTQYF.

The J gene is TRBJ1-1, the V gene TRBV19, with a possible D match to TRBD1 (6 bases). V was clipped by 0 bases and J by 8 bases, with 7 bases between them. Germline-derived CDR1 and CDR2 are LNHDA and SQIVND (reference sequence). The CDR3 consists of 12 residues. This CDR3 reads CASSIETGEAFF. The CDR3 DNA sequence: TGTGCCAGTAGTATAGAAACAGGGGAAGCTTTCTTT.

The chain carries TRBV18 and TRBJ1-4, with unresolved D. In germline, CDR1 is KGHSH, CDR2 LQKENI. The length of the CDR3 is 16 residues. The germline V and J ends were trimmed by 6 bases and 0 bases, with 14 bases remaining between them. CDR3 nucleotide sequence: TGTGCCAGCTCGCAAGAGGTTCTTGCAACTAATGAAAAACTGTTTTTT. It is translated as CASSQEVLATNEKLFF.

This chain joins TRBV6-5 and TRBJ1-1; maybe TRBD1 (5 bases). This CDR3 has 14 amino acids. With 6 bases removed from V and 1 base from J, the gap between germline ends came to 12 bases. Germline V gene sequence: CDR1 MNHEY, CDR2 SVGAGI. The DNA of the CDR3 is TGTGCCAGCAGAAGGACACTTTCGAACACTGAAGCTTTCTTT. The encoded protein is CASRRTLSNTEAFF.

This clone was counted once. The chain combines TRBV11-2 with TRBJ1-2; tentative D call: TRBD1 (5 bases). Looked up from germline, CDR1 is SGHAT and CDR2 is FQNNGV. Deletions cut 6 bases from V and 6 bases from J, with 14 bases between. The CDR3 runs to 13 residues. The CDR3 loop is CASSPQGWHGYTF. Written as DNA, the CDR3 is TGTGCCAGCAGTCCCCAGGGTTGGCATGGCTACACCTTC.

V usage is TRBV7-3 and J usage is TRBJ2-5; the D gene is possibly TRBD2 (6 bases). This CDR3 contains 14 residues. V was pared by 5 bases and J by 3 bases, with 13 bases between. CDR1 is SGHTA, CDR2 FQGTGA, per germline. CDR3 nucleotides: TGTGCCAGCAGCCTAGTGGGAGGAAAAGAGACCCAGTACTTC. Its translation: CASSLVGGKETQYF. Supplemented by reference TRBV7-3 and TRBJ2-5, the full variable domain reads GAGVSQTPSNKVTEKGKYVELRCDPISGHTALYWYRQSLGQGPEFLIYFQGTGAADDSGLPNDRFFAVRPEGSVSTLKIQRTERGDSAVYLCASSLVGGKETQYFGPGTRLLVL.

This clone was recorded once. The rearrangement links TRBV6-5 to TRBJ1-5; D is unclear. Germline V CDR1 and CDR2: MNHEY, SVGAGI. CDR3 size: 15 residues. V lost 5 bases and J 1 base, leaving 12 bases between the germline ends. The CDR3 reads CASSIHRLSNQPQHF. The CDR3 DNA reads TGTGCCAGCAGTATACACAGACTAAGCAATCAGCCCCAGCATTTT.

The rearrangement links TRBV7-9 to TRBJ2-7, with 10 bases aligning to TRBD2. The V segment lost 1 base and the J segment 7 bases; nucleotides outside the gene matches: 10. Germline values: CDR1 SEHNR, CDR2 FQNEAQ (reference sequence). This CDR3 has 16 amino acids. The CDR3 region has the DNA TGTGCCAGCAGCTTAGGCCGGACTAGCGGTCGGGATGAGCAGTACTTC. Protein sequence: CASSLGRTSGRDEQYF.

This clone was counted a few times. The rearrangement joins TRBV7-6 to TRBJ2-7, with D possibly matching TRBD2 (6 bases). This CDR3 comprises 18 residues. V lost 1 base and J 0 bases, leaving 19 bases between the germline ends. CDR1 and CDR2 (germline): SGHVS, FNYEAQ. The CDR3, as DNA: TGTGCCAGCAGCTTAGGGGTTGTGCGGGGTGTCAGCTCCTACGAGCAGTACTTC. This sequence encodes CASSLGVVRGVSSYEQYF.

The chain is built from TRBV19 and TRBJ1-5; the D gene is possibly TRBD1 (6 bases). V shed 5 bases and J shed 7 bases, with 18 bases lying between them. CDR1 and CDR2 (germline): LNHDA, SQIVND (reference sequence). CDR3 length: 15 residues. CDR3 residues: CASSLQTGSNQPQHF. CDR3 DNA: TGTGCCAGTAGTCTCCAAACAGGGTCCAACCAGCCCCAGCATTTT. Supplemented by reference TRBV19 and TRBJ1-5, the full variable domain reads DGGITQSPKYLFRKEGQNVTLSCEQNLNHDAMYWYRQDPGQGLRLIYYSQIVNDFQKGDIAEGYSVSREKKESFPLTVTSAQKNPTAFYLCASSLQTGSNQPQHFGDGTRLSIL.

The gene calls are TRBV5-4 and TRBJ1-2; a possible D gene is TRBD1 (6 bases). The CDR3 spans 13 residues. V was pared by 4 bases and J by 2 bases, with 9 bases between. CDR1 SGHNT and CDR2 YYREEE come from the germline V gene (reference sequence). This CDR3 reads CASSQTGNYGYTF. The DNA of the CDR3 is TGTGCCAGCAGCCAGACAGGAAACTATGGCTACACCTTC.

V usage is TRBV5-4 and J usage is TRBJ2-2; possible D gene TRBD2, 6 bases. In germline, CDR1 is SGHNT, CDR2 YYREEE (reference sequence). The CDR3 length is 16 residues. Trimming cost V 2 bases and J 0 bases, with 11 bases left between them. CDR3: CASSFRRVTNTGELFF. The CDR3 region has the DNA TGTGCCAGCAGCTTTAGGAGGGTAACGAACACCGGGGAGCTGTTTTTT.

The chain is built from TRBV19 and TRBJ1-6; 7 positions match TRBD1. V lost 0 bases, J lost 8 bases, and 7 bases stayed unmatched. The CDR3 covers 16 residues. Per germline, CDR1 LNHDA and CDR2 SQIVND (reference sequence). CDR3 protein: CASSIDTGENYSPLHF. In DNA, the CDR3 is TGTGCCAGTAGTATAGACACAGGGGAGAATTATTCACCCCTCCACTTT.

The rearrangement joins TRBV4-1 to TRBJ1-1; 8 bases line up with TRBD1. Germline loops: CDR1 MGHRA, CDR2 YSYEKL. The CDR3 consists of 15 residues. V lost 2 bases to trimming and J lost 2 bases; unmatched junction nucleotides: 4. The CDR3 DNA follows: TGCGCCAGCAGCCAACAGGGGGCGCTTAACACTGAAGCTTTCTTT. This codes for CASSQQGALNTEAFF.

CDR3: CASSENVGGVYNEQFF. Here the CDR3 DNA reads TGTGCCAGCAGCGAAAACGTCGGGGGGGTCTACAATGAGCAGTTCTTC. The V and J genes are TRBV9 and TRBJ2-1, with TRBD2 identical over 8 bases. The V segment lost 3 bases and the J segment 3 bases; nucleotides outside the gene matches: 8. Germline V CDR1 and CDR2: SGDLS, YYNGEE. This CDR3 contains 16 residues. Looking up the rest from reference TRBV9 and TRBJ2-1 gives the full variable domain: DSGVTQTPKHLITATGQRVTLRCSPRSGDLSVYWYQQSLDQGLQFLIQYYNGEERAKGNILERFSAQQFPDLHSELNLSSLELGDSALYFCASSENVGGVYNEQFFGPGTRLTVL.

This chain connects TRBV4-3 to TRBJ2-2; 10 nucleotides agree with TRBD1. The CDR3 has 19 residues. V was pared by 1 base and J by 4 bases, with 12 bases of the junction left unmatched. The germline V gene has CDR1 LGHNA and CDR2 YSLEER. The CDR3 DNA follows: TGCGCCAGCAGCCAAGCGGGACAGGGGCAGCGATGGAGCACCGGGGAGCTGTTTTTT. The encoded protein is CASSQAGQGQRWSTGELFF.

This clone was seen just once. The rearrangement uses TRBV7-2 and TRBJ1-2, with 7 bases identical to TRBD1. The CDR3 covers 14 residues. V lost 3 bases, J lost 3 bases, and 4 bases stayed unmatched. Germline V lookup: CDR1 SGHTA, CDR2 FQGNSA. The CDR3 loop reads CASSLDRRYYGYTF. For the CDR3, the DNA is TGTGCCAGCAGCTTGGACAGGCGATACTATGGCTACACCTTC.

V is TRBV7-6 and J is TRBJ1-5, with D hard to call. Trimming shortened V by 4 bases and J by 11 bases, and 21 bases separated the two germline ends. This CDR3 is built from 15 residues. Germline assignment: CDR1 SGHVS and CDR2 FNYEAQ. CDR3 sequence: CASSSSGRQFGAQHF. The CDR3 region has the DNA TGTGCCAGCAGCTCTTCTGGGCGTCAGTTCGGGGCCCAGCATTTT.